This passage covers 6 T cell receptor beta chains from one sample sequenced in a study of cytomegalovirus exposure and HLA in healthy donors. PCR used 60 Vbeta primers and 13 Jbeta primers. The method was immunoSEQ multiplex PCR; TCRdb's version includes in-frame clones alone and lacks a portion of them. In the table there are 150,000 to 200,000 clones, roughly 87% of which are singletons. Sequenced material: PBMCs. These receptors all come from a man between 45 and 60 years old in good health and CMV-seropositive.

The chain employs TRBV11-2 and TRBJ1-4; TRBD1 might be the D (6 bases). Germline loops: CDR1 SGHAT, CDR2 FQNNGV. Trimming took off 5 bases at V and 7 bases at J, with 14 bases between the two ends. The CDR3 runs to 14 residues. The CDR3 protein is CASSQQGSGEKLFF. In DNA form, the CDR3 reads TGTGCCAGCAGCCAACAGGGATCCGGTGAAAAACTGTTTTTT.

The chain is built from TRBV9 and TRBJ2-3, with unresolved D. Germline lookup yields CDR1 SGDLS and CDR2 YYNGEE. The CDR3 has 13 residues. The V and J ends lost 1 base and 5 bases respectively, with 8 bases between them. The CDR3 bases are TGTGCCAGCAGCGTATCTAGAAAAGATACGCAGTATTTT. Residues: CASSVSRKDTQYF.

The V gene is TRBV4-2, the J gene TRBJ2-3, with 7 bases lining up with TRBD1. Germline V gene lookup returns CDR1 LGHNA and CDR2 YNFKEQ. The CDR3 spans 15 residues. V gave up 1 base and J gave up 1 base; unmatched junction bases: 2. The CDR3 DNA sequence: TGTGCCAGCAGCCAAGTGACAGGGCGCACAGATACGCAGTATTTT. Protein: CASSQVTGRTDTQYF.

The rearrangement uses TRBV19 and TRBJ2-2, with TRBD2 matching 8 bases. This CDR3 comprises 17 residues. The ends lost 7 bases at V and 3 bases at J; junction bases unmatched: 13. Germline loops: CDR1 LNHDA, CDR2 SQIVND (reference sequence). The CDR3 loop is CASTATRGGAYTGELFF. The CDR3 bases are TGTGCCAGTACGGCCACTCGGGGGGGGGCTTACACCGGGGAGCTGTTTTTT.

This rearrangement joins TRBV5-1 to TRBJ2-1, with 11 bases matching TRBD2. The CDR3 covers 12 residues. The V and J ends lost 9 bases and 6 bases, in that order; junction bases with no gene match: 2. Germline CDR1 reads SGHRS; CDR2 reads YFSETQ. The CDR3 nucleotides read TGCGCCACCGGGACTAGCGGCAATGAGCAGTTCTTC. The encoded protein is CATGTSGNEQFF.

This CDR3 reads CASSETGRNYGYTF. DNA of the CDR3: TGTGCCAGTAGTGAGACAGGGAGGAACTATGGCTACACCTTC. V gene TRBV19 combines with J gene TRBJ1-2; 7 positions match TRBD1. Germline V gene lookup returns CDR1 LNHDA and CDR2 SQIVND (reference sequence). V dropped 5 bases and J dropped 2; count of bases not matched to a gene: 5. The CDR3 is 14 residues long. The entire variable domain, with the rest obtained from reference TRBV19 and TRBJ1-2, is as follows: DGGITQSPKYLFRKEGQNVTLSCEQNLNHDAMYWYRQDPGQGLRLIYYSQIVNDFQKGDIAEGYSVSREKKESFPLTVTSAQKNPTAFYLCASSETGRNYGYTFGSGTRLTVV.